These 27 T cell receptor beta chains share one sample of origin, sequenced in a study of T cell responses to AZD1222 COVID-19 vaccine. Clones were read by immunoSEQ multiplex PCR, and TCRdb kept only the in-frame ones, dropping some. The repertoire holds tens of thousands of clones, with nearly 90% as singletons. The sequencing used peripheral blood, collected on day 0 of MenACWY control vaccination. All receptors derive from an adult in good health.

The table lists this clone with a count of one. CDR3 DNA sequence: TGCGCCAGCAGCTTGTGGCAGGGTGATAGTACTGAAGCTTTCTTT. Encoded protein: CASSLWQGDSTEAFF. J is TRBJ1-1 and V is TRBV5-1, with a tentative D call TRBD1 (5 bases). Germline CDR1 and CDR2: SGHRS and YFSETQ. The CDR3 covers 15 residues. The V end was cut by 1 base, the J end by 5 bases, with 15 bases between.

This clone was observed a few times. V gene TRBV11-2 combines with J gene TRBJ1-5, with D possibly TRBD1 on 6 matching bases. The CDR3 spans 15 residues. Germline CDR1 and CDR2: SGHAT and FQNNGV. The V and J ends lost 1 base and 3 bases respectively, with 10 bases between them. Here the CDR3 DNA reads TGTGCCAGCAGCTTAGGGAGGGGGAACAATCAGCCCCAGCATTTT. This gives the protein CASSLGRGNNQPQHF.

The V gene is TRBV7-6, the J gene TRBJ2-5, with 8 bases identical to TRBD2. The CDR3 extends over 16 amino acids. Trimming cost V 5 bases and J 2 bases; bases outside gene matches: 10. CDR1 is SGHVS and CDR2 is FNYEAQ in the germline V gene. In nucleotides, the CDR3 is TGTGCCAGCAGCCCCAGAGCGGGGGCCCGACAAGAGACCCAGTACTTC. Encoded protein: CASSPRAGARQETQYF.

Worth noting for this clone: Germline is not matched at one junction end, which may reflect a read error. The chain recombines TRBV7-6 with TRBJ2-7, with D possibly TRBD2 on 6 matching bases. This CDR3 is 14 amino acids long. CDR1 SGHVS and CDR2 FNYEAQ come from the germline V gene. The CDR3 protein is CASSIAAALAEQYF. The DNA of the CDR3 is TGTGCCAGCAGCATAGCGGCCGCCCTAGCCGAGCAGTACTTC.

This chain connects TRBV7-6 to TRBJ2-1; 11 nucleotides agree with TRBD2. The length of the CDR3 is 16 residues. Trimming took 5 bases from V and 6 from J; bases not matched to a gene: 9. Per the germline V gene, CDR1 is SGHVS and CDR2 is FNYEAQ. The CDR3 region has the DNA TGTGCCAGCAGCCAAGAGGTTAGCGGGGGGGCCAATGAGCAGTTCTTC. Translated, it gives CASSQEVSGGANEQFF.

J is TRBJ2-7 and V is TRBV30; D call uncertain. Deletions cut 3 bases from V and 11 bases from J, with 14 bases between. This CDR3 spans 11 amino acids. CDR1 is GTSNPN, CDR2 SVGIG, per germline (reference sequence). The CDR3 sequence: CAWRYSSGEYF. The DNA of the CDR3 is TGTGCCTGGAGGTATTCCAGTGGGGAGTACTTC.

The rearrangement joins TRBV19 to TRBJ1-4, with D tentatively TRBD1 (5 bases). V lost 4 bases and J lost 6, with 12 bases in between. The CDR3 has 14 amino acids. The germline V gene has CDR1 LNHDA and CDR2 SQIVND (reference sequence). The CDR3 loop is CASSSQGRDEKLFF. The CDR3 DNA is TGTGCCAGTAGTAGCCAGGGTCGAGATGAAAAACTGTTTTTT.

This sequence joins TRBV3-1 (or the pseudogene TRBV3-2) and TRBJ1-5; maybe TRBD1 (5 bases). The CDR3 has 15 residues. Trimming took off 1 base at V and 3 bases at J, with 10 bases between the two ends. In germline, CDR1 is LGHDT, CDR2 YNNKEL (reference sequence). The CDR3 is CASSQVSGNNQPQHF. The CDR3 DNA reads TGTGCCAGCAGCCAAGTGTCAGGGAACAATCAGCCCCAGCATTTT.

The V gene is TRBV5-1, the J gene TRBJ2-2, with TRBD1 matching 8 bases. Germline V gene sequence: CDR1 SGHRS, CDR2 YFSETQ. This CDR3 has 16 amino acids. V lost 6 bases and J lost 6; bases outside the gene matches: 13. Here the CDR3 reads CASTLLAAGGSGELFF. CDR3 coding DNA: TGCGCCAGCACTCTCCTCGCGGCAGGGGGCTCCGGGGAGCTGTTTTTT. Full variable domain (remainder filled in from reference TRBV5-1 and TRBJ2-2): KAGVTQTPRYLIKTRGQQVTLSCSPISGHRSVSWYQQTPGQGLQFLFEYFSETQRNKGNFPGRFSGRQFSNSRSEMNVSTLELGDSALYLCASTLLAAGGSGELFFGEGSRLTVL.

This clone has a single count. The CDR3 DNA is TGTGCCAGCAGCTCGGGACAGTTGTCAACTAATGAAAAACTGTTTTTT. Translated: CASSSGQLSTNEKLFF. The chain carries TRBV7-9 and TRBJ1-4; TRBD1 matches 7 bases. Germline CDR1 and CDR2: SEHNR and FQNEAQ (reference sequence). The CDR3 loop spans 16 amino acids. V lost 4 bases and J lost 0; bases outside the gene matches: 5.

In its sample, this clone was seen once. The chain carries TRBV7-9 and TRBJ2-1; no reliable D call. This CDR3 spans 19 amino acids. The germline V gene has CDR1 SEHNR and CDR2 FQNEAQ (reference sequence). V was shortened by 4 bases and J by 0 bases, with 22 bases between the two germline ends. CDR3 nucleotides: TGTGCCAGCAGCTCCACTCTGCCGTCTGGGGATAGCTCCTACAATGAGCAGTTCTTC. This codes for CASSSTLPSGDSSYNEQFF.

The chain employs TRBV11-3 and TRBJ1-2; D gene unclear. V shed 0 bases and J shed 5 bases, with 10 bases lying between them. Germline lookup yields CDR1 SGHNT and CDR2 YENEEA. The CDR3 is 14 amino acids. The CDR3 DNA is TGTGCCAGCAGCTTAGATCCCGGGAGGTATGGCTACACCTTC. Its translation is CASSLDPGRYGYTF.

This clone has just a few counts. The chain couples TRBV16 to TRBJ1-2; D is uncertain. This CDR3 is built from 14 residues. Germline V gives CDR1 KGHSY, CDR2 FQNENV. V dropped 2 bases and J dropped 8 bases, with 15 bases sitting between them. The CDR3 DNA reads TGTGCCAGCAGCCAAGCTACAGTGGGAGCGGGCTACACCTTC. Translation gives CASSQATVGAGYTF.

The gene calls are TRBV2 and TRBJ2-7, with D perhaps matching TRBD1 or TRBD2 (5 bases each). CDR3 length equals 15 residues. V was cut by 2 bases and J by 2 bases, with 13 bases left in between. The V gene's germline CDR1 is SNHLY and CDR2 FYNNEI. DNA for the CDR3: TGTGCCAGCAGTGAACTAGCAGGGTCCACCTACGAGCAGTACTTC. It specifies CASSELAGSTYEQYF.

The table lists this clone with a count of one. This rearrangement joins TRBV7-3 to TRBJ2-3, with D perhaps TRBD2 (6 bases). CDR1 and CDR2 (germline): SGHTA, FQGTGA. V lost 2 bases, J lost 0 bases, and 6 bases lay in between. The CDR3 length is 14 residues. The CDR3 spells CASSLGTSTDTQYF. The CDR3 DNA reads TGTGCCAGCAGCTTAGGGACTAGCACAGATACGCAGTATTTT.

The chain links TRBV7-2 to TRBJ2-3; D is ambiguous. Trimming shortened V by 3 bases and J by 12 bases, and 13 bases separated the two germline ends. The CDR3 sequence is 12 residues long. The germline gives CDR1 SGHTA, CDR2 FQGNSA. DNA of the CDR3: TGTGCCAGCAGCTTCCCGCCCACTCCACAGTATTTT. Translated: CASSFPPTPQYF.

CDR3: CASRLRDEKLFF. The CDR3 DNA reads as TGTGCCAGCAGATTAAGGGATGAAAAACTGTTTTTT. The V gene is TRBV12-3 or TRBV12-4, the J gene TRBJ1-4; D unclear. Trimming removed 6 bases at V and 6 bases at J, with 8 bases between. CDR3 length equals 12 residues.

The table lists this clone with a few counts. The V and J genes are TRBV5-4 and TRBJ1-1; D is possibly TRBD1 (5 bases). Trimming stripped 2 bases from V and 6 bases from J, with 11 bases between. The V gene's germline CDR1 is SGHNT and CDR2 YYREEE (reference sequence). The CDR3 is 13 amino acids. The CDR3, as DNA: TGTGCCAGCAGCTTTTCCCAGGGAGCTGAAGCTTTCTTT. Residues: CASSFSQGAEAFF.

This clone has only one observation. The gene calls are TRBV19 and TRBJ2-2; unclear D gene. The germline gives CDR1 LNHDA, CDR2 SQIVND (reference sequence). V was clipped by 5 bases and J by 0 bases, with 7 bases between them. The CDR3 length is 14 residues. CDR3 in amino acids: CASSRRANTGELFF. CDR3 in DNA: TGTGCCAGTAGTCGCCGCGCGAACACCGGGGAGCTGTTTTTT.

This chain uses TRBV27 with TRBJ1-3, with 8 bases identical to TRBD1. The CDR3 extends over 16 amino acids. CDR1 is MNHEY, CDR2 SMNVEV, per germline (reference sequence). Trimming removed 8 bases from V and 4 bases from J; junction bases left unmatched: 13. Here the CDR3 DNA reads TGTGCCAGCCGTCGTCTCGTCAGGGGGCCAGGAAACACCATATATTTT. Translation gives CASRRLVRGPGNTIYF.

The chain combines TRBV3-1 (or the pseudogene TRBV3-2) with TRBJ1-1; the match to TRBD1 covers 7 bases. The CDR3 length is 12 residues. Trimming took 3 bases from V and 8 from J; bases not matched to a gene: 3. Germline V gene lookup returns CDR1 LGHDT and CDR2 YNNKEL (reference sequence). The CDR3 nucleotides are TGTGCCAGCAGCCATTGGACAGGAGAAGCTTTCTTT. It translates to CASSHWTGEAFF.

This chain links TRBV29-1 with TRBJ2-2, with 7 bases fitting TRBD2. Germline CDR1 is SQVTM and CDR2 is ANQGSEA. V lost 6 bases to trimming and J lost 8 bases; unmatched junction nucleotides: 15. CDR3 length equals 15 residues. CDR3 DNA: TGCAGCGTGGTGACTGCGCGGGGGAAAACTGGGGAGCTGTTTTTT. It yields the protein CSVVTARGKTGELFF.

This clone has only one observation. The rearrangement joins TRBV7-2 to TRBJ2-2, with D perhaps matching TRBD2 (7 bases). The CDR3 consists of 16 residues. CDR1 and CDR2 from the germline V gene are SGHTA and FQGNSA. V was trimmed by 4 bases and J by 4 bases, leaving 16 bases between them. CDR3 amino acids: CASSSGRGRGTGELFF. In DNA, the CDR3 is TGTGCCAGCAGCTCAGGGAGGGGGAGGGGCACCGGGGAGCTGTTTTTT.

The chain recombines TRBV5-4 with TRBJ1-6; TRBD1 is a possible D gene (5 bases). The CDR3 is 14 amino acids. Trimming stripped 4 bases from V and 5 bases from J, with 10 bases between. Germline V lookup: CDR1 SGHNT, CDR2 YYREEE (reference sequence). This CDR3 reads CASSLLGDNSPLHF. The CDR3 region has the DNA TGTGCCAGCAGCCTTCTAGGGGATAATTCACCCCTCCACTTT.

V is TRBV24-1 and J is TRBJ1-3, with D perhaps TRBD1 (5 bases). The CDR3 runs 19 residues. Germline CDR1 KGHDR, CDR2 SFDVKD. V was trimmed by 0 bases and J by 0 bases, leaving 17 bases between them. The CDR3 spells CATSDLQRAQDTSGNTIYF. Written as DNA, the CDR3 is TGTGCCACCAGTGATTTGCAAAGGGCTCAGGACACCTCTGGAAACACCATATATTTT.

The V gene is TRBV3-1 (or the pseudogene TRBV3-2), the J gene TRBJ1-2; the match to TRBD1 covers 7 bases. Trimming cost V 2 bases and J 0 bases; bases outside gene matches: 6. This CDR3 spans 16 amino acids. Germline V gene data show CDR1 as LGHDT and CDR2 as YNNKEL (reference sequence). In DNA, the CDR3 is TGTGCCAGCAGCCAACCCGGACAGGCTGCTAACTATGGCTACACCTTC. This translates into CASSQPGQAANYGYTF.

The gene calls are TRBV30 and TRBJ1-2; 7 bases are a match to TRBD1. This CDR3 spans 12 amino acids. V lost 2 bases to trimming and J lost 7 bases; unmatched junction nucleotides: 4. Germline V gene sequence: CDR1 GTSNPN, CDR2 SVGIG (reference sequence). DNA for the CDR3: TGTGCCTGGAGTATGACAGGGCTTGGCTACACCTTC. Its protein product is CAWSMTGLGYTF.